In its sample, the clone carrying this T cell receptor (beta chain) was seen once. This entry is derived from a study of immune evolution from preneoplasia to lung adenocarcinoma. Assay used: immunoSEQ multiplex PCR; TCRdb lists only in-frame clones, some missing. The data show about 27,000 clones, with approximately 74% seen just once and roughly 6% held by the top ten. Germline V lookup: CDR1 MNHNY, CDR2 SVGAGI (reference sequence). There are 14 residues in the CDR3. The V segment lost 6 bases and the J segment 4 bases; nucleotides outside the gene matches: 6. Patient tissue came from resections in Japan or China, 2014–2017.

The chain joins TRBV6-6 to TRBJ1-5; 7 nucleotides line up with TRBD1. The receptor was isolated from a person in their sixties with invasive lung adenocarcinoma. Some clones in this sample may be carry-over from other donors' samples. The sequenced sample was FFPE invasive lung adenocarcinoma tissue. CDR3 sequence reads: CASRPGQQNQPQHF. The CDR3 DNA sequence: TGTGCCAGCAGGCCGGGACAGCAGAATCAGCCCCAGCATTTT.